This T cell receptor (beta chain) was captured in a study of early T cells in non-severe SARS-CoV-2 infection. The overall study: Sequencing was performed on bulk RNA from unsorted whole blood, leaving chains unpaired.

Unmatched junction bases numbered 8, after V lost 0 bases and J lost 0 bases. Looked up from germline, CDR1 is SGHTA and CDR2 is FQGNSA. This CDR3 is built from 17 residues. This clonotype was seen many times. Its antigen is as yet unknown. Separate cDNA molecules each had unique molecular identifiers attached to them. TCRdb used MiXCR to reprocess the 5' RACE reads, holding one entry per CDR3 protein. This table holds tens of thousands of distinct CDR3 sequences, approximately 6.3% found once. Overall study results and limits: Anti-spike CD8 responses were favored by VDJdb matching, which missed private and CD4 specificities.

Material for sequencing was whole blood. The chain has TRBV7-2 and TRBJ2-7; 7 bases are shared with TRBD1. The receptor was isolated from an adult who was a healthcare worker with PCR-confirmed SARS-CoV-2 infection or an uninfected control (not recorded which). In DNA form, the CDR3 reads TGTGCCAGCAGCTTAGCTGGGACAGCCATACTCTCCTACGAGCAGTACTTC. It specifies CASSLAGTAILSYEQYF.